This T cell receptor (beta chain) was documented in a study of blood T cell repertoires in COVID-19. Data came from immunoSEQ multiplex PCR; TCRdb stores just in-frame clones and leaves some out. The data hold about 530,000 clones, with roughly nine tenths observed a single time. This CDR3 has 12 amino acids. Germline assignment: CDR1 MNHNY and CDR2 SVGAGI (reference sequence). The germline V and J ends were trimmed by 2 bases and 14 bases, with 10 bases remaining between them. This clone was counted between two and nine times. The sequence was collected from a woman aged 50 to 60 with COVID-19, enrolled during active disease. The sample taken for sequencing was peripheral blood. The gene calls are TRBV6-6 and TRBJ1-6; D uncertain. The CDR3 loop is CASSYAAETLHF. CDR3 DNA sequence: TGTGCCAGCAGTTACGCCGCGGAAACCCTCCACTTT.